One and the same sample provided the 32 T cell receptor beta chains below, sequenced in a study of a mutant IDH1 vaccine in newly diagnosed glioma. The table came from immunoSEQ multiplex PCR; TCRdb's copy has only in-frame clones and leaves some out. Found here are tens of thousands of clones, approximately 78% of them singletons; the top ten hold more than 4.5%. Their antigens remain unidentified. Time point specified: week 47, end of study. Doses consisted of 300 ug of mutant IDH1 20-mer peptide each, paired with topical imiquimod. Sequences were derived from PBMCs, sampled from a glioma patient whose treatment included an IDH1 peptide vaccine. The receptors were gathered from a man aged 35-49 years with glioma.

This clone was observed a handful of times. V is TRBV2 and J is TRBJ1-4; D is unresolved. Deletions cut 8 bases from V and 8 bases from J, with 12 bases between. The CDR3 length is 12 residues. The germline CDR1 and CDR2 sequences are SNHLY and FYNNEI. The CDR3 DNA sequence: TGTGCCAGCGGGCGAGATAGAGAAAAACTGTTTTTT. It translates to CASGRDREKLFF.

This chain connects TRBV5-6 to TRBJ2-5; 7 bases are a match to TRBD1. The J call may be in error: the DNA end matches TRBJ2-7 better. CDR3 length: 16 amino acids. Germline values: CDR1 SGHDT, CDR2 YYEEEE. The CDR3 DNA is TGTGCCAGCATCTCGCTTCGTCTACAGGGGTACAACGAGCAGTACTTC. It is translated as CASISLRLQGYNEQYF.

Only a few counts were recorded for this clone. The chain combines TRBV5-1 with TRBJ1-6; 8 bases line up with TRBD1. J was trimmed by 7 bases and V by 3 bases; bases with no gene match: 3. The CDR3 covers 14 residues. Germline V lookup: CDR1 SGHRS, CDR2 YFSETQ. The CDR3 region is CASSSGGGNSPLHF. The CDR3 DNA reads TGCGCCAGCAGCTCAGGGGGCGGCAATTCACCCCTCCACTTT.

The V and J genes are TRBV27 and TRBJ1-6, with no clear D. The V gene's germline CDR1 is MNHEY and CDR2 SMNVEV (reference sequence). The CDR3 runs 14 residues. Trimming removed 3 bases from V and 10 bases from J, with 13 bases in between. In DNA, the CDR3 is TGTGCCAGCAGTTTTGGGGTCTCTAGCTCACCCCTCCACTTT. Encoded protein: CASSFGVSSSPLHF.

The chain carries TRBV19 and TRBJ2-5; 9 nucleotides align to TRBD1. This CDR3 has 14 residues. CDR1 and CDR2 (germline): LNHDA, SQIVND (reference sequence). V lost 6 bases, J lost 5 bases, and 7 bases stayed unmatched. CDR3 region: CASRAGQGMETQYF. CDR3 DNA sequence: TGTGCCAGTAGGGCTGGACAGGGGATGGAGACCCAGTACTTC.

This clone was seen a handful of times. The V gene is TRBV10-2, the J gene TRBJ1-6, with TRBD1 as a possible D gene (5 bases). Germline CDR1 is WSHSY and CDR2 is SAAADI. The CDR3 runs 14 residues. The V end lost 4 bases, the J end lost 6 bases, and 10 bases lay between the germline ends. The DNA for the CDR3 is TGCGCCAGCAGTGGACGGACATTTAATTCACCCCTCCACTTT. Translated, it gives CASSGRTFNSPLHF.

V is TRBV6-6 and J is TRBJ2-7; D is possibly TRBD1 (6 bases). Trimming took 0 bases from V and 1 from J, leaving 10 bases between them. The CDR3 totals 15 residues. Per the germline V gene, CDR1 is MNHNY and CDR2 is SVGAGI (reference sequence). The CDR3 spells CASSYSTGISYEQYF. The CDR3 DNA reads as TGTGCCAGCAGTTACTCGACAGGAATATCCTACGAGCAGTACTTC.

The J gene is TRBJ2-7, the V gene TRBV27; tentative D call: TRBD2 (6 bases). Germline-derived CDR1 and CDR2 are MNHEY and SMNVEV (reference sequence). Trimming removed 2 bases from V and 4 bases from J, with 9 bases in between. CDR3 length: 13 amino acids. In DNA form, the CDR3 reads TGTGCCAGCAGTTTACGGGGGAGGTACGAGCAGTACTTC. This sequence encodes CASSLRGRYEQYF.

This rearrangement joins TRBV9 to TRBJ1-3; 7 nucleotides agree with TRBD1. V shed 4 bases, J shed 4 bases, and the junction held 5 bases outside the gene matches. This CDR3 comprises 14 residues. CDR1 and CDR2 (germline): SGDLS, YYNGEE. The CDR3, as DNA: TGTGCCAGCAGCCCCCGGGACAGAGGAAACACCATATATTTT. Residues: CASSPRDRGNTIYF.

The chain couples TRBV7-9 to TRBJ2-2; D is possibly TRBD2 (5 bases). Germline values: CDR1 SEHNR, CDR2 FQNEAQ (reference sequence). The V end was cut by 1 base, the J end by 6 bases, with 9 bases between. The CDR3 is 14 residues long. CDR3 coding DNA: TGTGCCAGCAGCTTAGGTGGCGGGTCCGGGGAGCTGTTTTTT. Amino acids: CASSLGGGSGELFF.

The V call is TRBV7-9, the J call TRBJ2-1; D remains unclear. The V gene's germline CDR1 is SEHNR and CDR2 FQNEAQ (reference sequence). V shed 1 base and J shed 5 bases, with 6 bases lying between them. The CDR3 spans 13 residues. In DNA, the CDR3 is TGTGCCAGCAGCTTAGGGACGAACAATGAGCAGTTCTTC. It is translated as CASSLGTNNEQFF.

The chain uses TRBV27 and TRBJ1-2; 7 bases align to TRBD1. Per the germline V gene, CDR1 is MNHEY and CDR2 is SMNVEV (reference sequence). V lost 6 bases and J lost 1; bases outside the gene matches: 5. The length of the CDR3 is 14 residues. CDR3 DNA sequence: TGTGCCAGCAGGTTGACAGGGAGTAACTATGGCTACACCTTC. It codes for CASRLTGSNYGYTF.

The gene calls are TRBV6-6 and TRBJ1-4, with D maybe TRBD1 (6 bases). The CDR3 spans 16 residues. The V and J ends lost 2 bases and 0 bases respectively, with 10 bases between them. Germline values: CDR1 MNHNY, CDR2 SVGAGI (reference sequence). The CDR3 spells CASSYPRGATNEKLFF. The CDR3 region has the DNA TGTGCCAGCAGTTACCCCAGGGGAGCAACTAATGAAAAACTGTTTTTT.

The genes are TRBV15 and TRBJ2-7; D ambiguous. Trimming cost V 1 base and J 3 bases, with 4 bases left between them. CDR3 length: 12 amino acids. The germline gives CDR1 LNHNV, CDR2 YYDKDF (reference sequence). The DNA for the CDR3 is TGTGCCACCAGCAGAGCCAACTACGAGCAGTACTTC. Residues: CATSRANYEQYF.

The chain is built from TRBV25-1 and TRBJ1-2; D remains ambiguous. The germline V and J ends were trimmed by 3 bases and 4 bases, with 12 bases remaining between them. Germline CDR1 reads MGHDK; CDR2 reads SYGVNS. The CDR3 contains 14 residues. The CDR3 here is CASSDHAGFYGYTF. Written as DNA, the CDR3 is TGTGCCAGCAGTGATCATGCAGGATTCTATGGCTACACCTTC.

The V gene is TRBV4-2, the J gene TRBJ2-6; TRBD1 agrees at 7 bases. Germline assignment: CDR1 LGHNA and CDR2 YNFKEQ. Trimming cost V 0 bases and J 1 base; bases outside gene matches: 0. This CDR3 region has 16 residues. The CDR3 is CASSQETGSGANVLTF. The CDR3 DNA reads TGTGCCAGCAGCCAAGAGACAGGGTCTGGGGCCAACGTCCTGACTTTC.

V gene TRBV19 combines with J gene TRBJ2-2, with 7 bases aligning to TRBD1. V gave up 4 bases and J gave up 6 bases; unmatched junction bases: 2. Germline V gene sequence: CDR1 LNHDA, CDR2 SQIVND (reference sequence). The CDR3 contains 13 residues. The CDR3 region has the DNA TGTGCCAGTAGTACTCAGGGGGCCGGGGAGCTGTTTTTT. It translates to CASSTQGAGELFF.

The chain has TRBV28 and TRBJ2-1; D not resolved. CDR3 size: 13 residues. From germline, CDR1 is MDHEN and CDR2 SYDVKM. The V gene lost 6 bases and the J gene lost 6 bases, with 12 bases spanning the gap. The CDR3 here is CASSTGARNEQFF. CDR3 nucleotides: TGTGCCAGCAGCACCGGAGCCCGCAATGAGCAGTTCTTC.

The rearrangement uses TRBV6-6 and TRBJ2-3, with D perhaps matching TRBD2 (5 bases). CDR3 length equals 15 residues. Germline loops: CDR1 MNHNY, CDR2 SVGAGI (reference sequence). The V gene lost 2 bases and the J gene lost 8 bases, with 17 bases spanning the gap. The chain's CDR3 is CASSYPSTRGATQYF. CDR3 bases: TGTGCCAGCAGTTACCCCTCAACACGGGGAGCTACGCAGTATTTT.

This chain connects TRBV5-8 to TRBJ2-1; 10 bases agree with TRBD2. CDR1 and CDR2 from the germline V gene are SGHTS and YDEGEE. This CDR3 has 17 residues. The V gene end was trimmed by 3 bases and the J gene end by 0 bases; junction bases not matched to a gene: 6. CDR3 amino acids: CASSSTSGDPSYNEQFF. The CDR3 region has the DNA TGTGCCAGCAGCTCTACTAGCGGGGACCCCTCCTACAATGAGCAGTTCTTC.

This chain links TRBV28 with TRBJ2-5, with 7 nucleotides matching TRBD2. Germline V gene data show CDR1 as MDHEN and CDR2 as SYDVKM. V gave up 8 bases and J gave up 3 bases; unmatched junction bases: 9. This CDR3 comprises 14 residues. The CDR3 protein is CASRSNGGKETQYF. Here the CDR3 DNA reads TGTGCCAGCCGGTCAAACGGGGGGAAAGAGACCCAGTACTTC. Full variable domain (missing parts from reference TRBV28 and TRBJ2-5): DVKVTQSSRYLVKRTGEKVFLECVQDMDHENMFWYRQDPGLGLRLIYFSYDVKMKEKGDIPEGYSVSREKKERFSLILESASTNQTSMYLCASRSNGGKETQYFGPGTRLLVL.

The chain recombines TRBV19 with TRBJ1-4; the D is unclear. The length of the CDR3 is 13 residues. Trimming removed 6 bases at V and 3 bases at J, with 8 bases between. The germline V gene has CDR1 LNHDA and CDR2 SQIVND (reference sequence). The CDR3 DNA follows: TGTGCCAGTAGACCGGTTGCTAATGAAAAACTGTTTTTT. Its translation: CASRPVANEKLFF.

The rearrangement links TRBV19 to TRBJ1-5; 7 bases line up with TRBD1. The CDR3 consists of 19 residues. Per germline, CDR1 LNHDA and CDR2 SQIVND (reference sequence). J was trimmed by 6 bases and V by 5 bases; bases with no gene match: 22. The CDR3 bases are TGTGCCAGTAGTCCTGCGGCGTCCCAGGGGGTGTACCCTCCTCAGCCCCAGCATTTT. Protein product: CASSPAASQGVYPPQPQHF.

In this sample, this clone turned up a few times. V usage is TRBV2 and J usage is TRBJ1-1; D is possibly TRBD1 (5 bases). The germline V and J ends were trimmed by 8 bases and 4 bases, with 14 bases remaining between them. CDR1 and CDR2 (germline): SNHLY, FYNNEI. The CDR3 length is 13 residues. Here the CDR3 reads CASETDSRTEAFF. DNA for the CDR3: TGTGCCAGCGAGACAGACTCCCGCACTGAAGCTTTCTTT.

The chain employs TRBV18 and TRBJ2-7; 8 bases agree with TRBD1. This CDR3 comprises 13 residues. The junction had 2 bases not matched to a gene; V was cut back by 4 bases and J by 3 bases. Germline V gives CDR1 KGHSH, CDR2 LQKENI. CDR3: CASSRDRIYEQYF. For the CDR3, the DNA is TGTGCCAGCTCACGGGACAGGATCTACGAGCAGTACTTC.

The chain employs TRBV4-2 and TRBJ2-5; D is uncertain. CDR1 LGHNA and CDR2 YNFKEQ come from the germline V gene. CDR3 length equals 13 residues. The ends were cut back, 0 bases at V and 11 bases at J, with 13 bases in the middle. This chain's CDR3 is CASSQEGTGEQYF. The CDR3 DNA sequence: TGTGCCAGCAGCCAAGAGGGTACCGGAGAGCAGTACTTC.

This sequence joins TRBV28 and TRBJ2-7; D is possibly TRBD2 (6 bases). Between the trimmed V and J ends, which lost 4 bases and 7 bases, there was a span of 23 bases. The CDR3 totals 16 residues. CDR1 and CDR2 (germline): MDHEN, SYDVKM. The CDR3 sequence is CASSSPHGWAGMEQYF. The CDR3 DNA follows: TGTGCCAGCAGTTCACCTCACGGGTGGGCGGGAATGGAGCAGTACTTC. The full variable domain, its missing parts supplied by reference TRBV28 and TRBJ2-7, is DVKVTQSSRYLVKRTGEKVFLECVQDMDHENMFWYRQDPGLGLRLIYFSYDVKMKEKGDIPEGYSVSREKKERFSLILESASTNQTSMYLCASSSPHGWAGMEQYFGPGTRLTVT.

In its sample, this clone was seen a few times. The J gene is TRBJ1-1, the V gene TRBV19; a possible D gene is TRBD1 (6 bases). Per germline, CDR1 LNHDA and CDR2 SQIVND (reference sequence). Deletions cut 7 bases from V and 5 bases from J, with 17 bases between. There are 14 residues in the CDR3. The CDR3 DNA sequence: TGTGCCAGTACCCTAGGGGGGGACTTGACTGAAGCTTTCTTT. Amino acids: CASTLGGDLTEAFF.

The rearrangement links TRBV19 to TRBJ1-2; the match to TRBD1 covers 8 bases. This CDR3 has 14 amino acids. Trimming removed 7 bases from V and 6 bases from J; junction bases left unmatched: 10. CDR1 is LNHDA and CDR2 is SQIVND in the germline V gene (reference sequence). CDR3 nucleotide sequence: TGTGCCAGTACCTTACGGACAGGGAATGATGGCTACACCTTC. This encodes CASTLRTGNDGYTF.

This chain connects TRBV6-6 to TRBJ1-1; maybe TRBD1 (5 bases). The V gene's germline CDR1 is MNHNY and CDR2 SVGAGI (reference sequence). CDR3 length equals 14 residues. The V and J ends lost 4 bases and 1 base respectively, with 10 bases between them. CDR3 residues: CASSWGRANTEAFF. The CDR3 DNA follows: TGTGCCAGCAGTTGGGGACGGGCGAACACTGAAGCTTTCTTT.

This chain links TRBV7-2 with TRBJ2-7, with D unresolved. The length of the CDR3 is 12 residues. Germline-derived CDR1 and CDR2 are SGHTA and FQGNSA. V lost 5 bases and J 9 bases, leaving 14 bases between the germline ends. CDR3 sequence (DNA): TGTGCCAGCAGCCCTGGGTCGGTAGGGCAGTACTTC. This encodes CASSPGSVGQYF.

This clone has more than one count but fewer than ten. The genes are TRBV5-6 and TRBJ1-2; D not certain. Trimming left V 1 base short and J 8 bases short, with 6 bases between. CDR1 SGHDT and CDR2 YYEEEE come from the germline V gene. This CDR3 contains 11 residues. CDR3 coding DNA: TGTGCCAGCAGCTTGTTTGGGGGCTACACCTTC. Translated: CASSLFGGYTF.